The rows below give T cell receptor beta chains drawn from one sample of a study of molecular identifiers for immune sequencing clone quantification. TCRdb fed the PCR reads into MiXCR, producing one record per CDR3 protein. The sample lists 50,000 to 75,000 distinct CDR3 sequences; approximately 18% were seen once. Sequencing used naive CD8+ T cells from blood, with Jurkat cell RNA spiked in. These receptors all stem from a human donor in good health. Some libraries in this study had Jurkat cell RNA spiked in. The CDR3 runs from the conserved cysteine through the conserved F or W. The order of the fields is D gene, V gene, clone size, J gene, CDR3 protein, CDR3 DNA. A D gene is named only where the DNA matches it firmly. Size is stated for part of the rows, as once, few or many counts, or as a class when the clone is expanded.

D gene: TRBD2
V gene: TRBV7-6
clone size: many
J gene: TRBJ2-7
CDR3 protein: CASSSGGGTSGREQYF
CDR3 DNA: TGTGCCAGCAGCTCCGGCGGAGGGACTAGCGGGAGAGAGCAGTACTTC

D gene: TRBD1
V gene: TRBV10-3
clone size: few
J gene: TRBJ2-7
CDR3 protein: CAISGTGEAYEQYF
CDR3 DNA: TGTGCCATCAGTGGGACAGGGGAGGCCTACGAGCAGTACTTC

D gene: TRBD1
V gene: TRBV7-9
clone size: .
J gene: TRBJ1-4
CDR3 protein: CASKGQVNEKLFF
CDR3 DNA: TGTGCCAGCAAAGGACAGGTGAATGAAAAACTGTTTTTT

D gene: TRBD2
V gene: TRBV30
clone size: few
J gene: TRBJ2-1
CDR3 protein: CAWSGSGIVPYNEQFF
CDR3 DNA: TGTGCCTGGAGTGGGAGCGGGATAGTTCCCTACAATGAGCAGTTCTTC

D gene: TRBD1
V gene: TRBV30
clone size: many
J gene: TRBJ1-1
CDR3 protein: CAWSAQGRKNTEAFF
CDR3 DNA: TGTGCCTGGAGCGCACAGGGGCGAAAGAACACTGAAGCTTTCTTT

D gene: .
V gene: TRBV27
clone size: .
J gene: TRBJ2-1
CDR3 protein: CASSLEQLDEQFF
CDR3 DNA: TGTGCCAGCAGTTTAGAACAGTTGGATGAGCAGTTCTTC

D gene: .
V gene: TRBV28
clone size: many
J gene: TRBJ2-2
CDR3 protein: CASSSGNTGELFF
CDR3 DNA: TGTGCCAGCAGCTCAGGGAACACCGGGGAGCTGTTTTTT

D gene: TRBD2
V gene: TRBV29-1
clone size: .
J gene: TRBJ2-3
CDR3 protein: CSVETWGLAGGPPNTDTQYF
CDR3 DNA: TGCAGCGTTGAGACTTGGGGACTAGCGGGAGGGCCACCAAACACAGATACGCAGTACTTT

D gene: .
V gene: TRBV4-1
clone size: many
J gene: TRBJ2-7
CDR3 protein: CASSAAGPYHEQYF
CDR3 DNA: TGCGCCAGCAGCGCGGCCGGGCCCTACCACGAGCAGTACTTC

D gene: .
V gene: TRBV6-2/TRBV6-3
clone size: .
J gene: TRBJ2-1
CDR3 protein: CASRDPLGVNEQFF
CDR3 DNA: TGTGCCAGCAGGGACCCCCTGGGGGTCAATGAGCAGTTCTTC

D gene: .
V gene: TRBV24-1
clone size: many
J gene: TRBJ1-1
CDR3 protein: CATRGRGYTEAFF
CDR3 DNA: TGTGCCACCAGGGGCCGAGGGTATACTGAAGCTTTCTTT

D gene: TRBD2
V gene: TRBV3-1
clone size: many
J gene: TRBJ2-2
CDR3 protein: CASSPLLLAGAETGELFF
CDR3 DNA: TGTGCCAGCAGCCCGCTATTATTAGCGGGAGCCGAAACCGGGGAGCTGTTTTTT

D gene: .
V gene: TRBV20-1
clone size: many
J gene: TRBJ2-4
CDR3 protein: CSAFHRDLLAKNIQYF
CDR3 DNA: TGCAGTGCCTTCCACAGGGATCTTCTAGCCAAAAACATTCAGTACTTC

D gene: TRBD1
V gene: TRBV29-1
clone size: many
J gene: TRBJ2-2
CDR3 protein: CSVRTGNTGELFF
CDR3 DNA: TGCAGCGTAAGGACAGGGAACACCGGGGAGCTGTTTTTT

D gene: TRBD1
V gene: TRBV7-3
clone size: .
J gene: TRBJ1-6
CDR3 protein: CASSSTGVNSPLHF
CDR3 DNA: TGTGCCAGCAGCTCCACAGGGGTTAATTCACCCCTCCACTTT

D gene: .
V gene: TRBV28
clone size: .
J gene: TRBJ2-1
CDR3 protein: CARKPRQTSNEQFF
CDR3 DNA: TGTGCCAGGAAACCGAGACAGACTAGCAATGAGCAGTTCTTC

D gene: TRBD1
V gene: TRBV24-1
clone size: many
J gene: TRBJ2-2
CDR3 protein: CATSEVRGTGILAGELFF
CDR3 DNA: TGTGCCACCAGTGAAGTTCGTGGGACAGGGATTCTCGCCGGGGAGCTGTTTTTT

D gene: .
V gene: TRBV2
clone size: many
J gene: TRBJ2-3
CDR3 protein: CASGVRGRGGGTDTQYF
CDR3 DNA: TGTGCCAGCGGCGTCCGCGGGAGAGGGGGGGGCACAGATACGCAGTATTTT

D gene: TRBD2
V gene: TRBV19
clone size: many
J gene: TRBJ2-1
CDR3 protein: CASQGLPYVDNEQFF
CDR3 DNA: TGTGCCAGCCAGGGACTACCGTATGTTGACAATGAGCAGTTCTTC

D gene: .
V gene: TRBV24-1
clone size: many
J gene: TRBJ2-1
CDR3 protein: CATSDFQYNEQFF
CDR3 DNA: TGTGCCACCAGTGATTTTCAGTACAATGAGCAGTTCTTC

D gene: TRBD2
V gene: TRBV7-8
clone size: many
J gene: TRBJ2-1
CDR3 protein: CASSQPGLAHNEQFF
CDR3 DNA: TGTGCCAGCAGCCAGCCGGGACTAGCCCACAATGAGCAGTTCTTC

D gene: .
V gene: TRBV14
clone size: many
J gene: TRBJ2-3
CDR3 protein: CASSLPYGDTQYF
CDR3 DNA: TGTGCCAGCAGCCTCCCGTACGGAGATACGCAGTATTTT

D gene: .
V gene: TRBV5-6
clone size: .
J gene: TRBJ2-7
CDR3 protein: CASSFGSGDEQYF
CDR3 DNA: TGTGCCAGCAGCTTTGGGTCAGGGGACGAGCAGTACTTC

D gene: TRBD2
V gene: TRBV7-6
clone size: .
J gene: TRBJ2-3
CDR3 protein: CAGSLLGLAGYTTTGTQYF
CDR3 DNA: TGTGCCGGCAGCTTACTGGGACTAGCGGGTTATACCACCACAGGTACGCAGTATTTT

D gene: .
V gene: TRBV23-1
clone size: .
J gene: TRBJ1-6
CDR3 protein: CASSQTGQGHRGYNSPLHF
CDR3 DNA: TGCGCCAGCAGTCAAACAGGGCAAGGGCACAGAGGATATAATTCGCCCCTCCACTTT

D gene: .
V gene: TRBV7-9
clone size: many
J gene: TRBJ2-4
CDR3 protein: CASSPPLEVAKNIQYF
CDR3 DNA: TGTGCCAGCAGCCCACCCCTCGAAGTAGCCAAAAACATTCAGTACTTC

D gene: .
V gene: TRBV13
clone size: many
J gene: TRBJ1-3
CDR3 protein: CASRDSSGNTIYF
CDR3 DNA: TGTGCCAGCAGGGATTCGTCTGGAAACACCATATATTTT

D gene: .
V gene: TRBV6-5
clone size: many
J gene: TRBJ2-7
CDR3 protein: CASSNAGRSYEQYF
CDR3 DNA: TGTGCCAGCAGCAACGCGGGACGGTCCTACGAGCAGTACTTC

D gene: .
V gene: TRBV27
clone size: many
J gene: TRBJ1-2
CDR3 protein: CASSLLGRNNYGYTF
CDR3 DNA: TGTGCCAGCAGTTTATTGGGCAGAAACAACTATGGCTACACCTTC

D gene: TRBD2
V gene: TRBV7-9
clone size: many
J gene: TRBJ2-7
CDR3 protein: CASSPTGGLGEQYF
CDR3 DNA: TGTGCCAGCAGTCCGACGGGGGGATTGGGGGAGCAGTACTTC

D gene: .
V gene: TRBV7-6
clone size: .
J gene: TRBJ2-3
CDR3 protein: CASSPASSDYTDTQYF
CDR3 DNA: TGTGCCAGCAGCCCAGCGTCGTCGGACTACACAGATACGCAGTATTTT

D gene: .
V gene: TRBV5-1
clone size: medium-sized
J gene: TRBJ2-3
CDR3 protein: CASSLEPRGTDTQYF
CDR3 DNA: TGCGCCAGCAGCTTGGAACCGAGGGGCACAGATACGCAGTATTTT

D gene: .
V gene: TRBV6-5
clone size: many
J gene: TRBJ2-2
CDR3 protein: CASSYFAGNTGELFF
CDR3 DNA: TGTGCCAGCAGTTACTTCGCGGGTAACACCGGGGAGCTGTTTTTT

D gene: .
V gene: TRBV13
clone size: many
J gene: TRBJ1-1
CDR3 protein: CASSAPGRYEEAFF
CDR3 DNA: TGTGCCAGCAGCGCACCCGGGAGATACGAGGAAGCTTTCTTT